This T cell receptor (beta chain) appears in the sequencing data of a study of identical twins. A word on this clonotype: As yet, its antigen is unknown.

Study results and limitations: Within twin pairs, the out-of-frame alpha sequences they shared showed excess low generation probability. Partial confounding of zero-insertion analyses by invariant MAIT and iNKT cells was possible. Memory repertoires showed no such pattern, whereas abundant cord blood beta clonotypes carried fewer insertions.

CDR1 is ENHRY, CDR2 SYGVKD, per germline. This CDR3 is 14 amino acids long. Deletions cut 2 bases from V and 6 bases from J, with 13 bases between. MiXCR was run by TCRdb on the 5' RACE reads, yielding one entry per CDR3 protein. Counted here are a few hundred thousand distinct CDR3 sequences, approximately 17% occurring once; the ten biggest clones make up less than 15%. The receptor's source is a man aged 50 to 59 in good health. The sample taken for sequencing was naive T cells sorted from blood. The chain carries TRBV10-3 and TRBJ2-5; perhaps TRBD2 as D (7 bases). This CDR3 is CAISERGAGKTQYF. CDR3 DNA: TGTGCCATCAGTGAGCGGGGGGCCGGAAAGACCCAGTACTTC.